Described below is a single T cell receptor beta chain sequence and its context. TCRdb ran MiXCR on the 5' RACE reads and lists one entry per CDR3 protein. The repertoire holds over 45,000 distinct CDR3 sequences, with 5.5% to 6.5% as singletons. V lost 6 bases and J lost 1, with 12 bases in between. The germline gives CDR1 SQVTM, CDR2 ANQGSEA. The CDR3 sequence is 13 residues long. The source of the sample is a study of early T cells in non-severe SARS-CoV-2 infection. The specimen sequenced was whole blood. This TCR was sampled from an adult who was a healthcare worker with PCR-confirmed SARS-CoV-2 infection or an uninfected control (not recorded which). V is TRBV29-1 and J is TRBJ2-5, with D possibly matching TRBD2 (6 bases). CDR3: CSVSDGGQETQYF. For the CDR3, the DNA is TGCAGCGTCTCTGACGGGGGCCAAGAGACCCAGTACTTC.